The clone carrying this TCR beta chain has only a few counts. This entry belongs to a study of molecular identifiers for immune sequencing clone quantification. One entry per CDR3 protein, called by TCRdb with MiXCR from the PCR reads. There are 400,000 to 600,000 distinct CDR3 sequences in the sample; roughly 25% occur only once, and roughly 0.77% lies in the top ten. Naive CD8 T cells were picked out by sorting for CD8+CD4-CCR7+CD45RA+. The sequencing input was naive CD8+ T cells from blood, with Jurkat cell RNA spiked in. Indicated subset: FACS-sorted CD8+CD4-CCR7+CD45RA+ naive T cells. The source is a human donor in good health. Some libraries in this study had Jurkat cell RNA spiked in.

Written as DNA, the CDR3 is TGTGCCAGCAGCGGCAGTGGGGTTGAAAATCAGCCCCAGCATTTT. This gives the protein CASSGSGVENQPQHF. The chain carries TRBV7-9 and TRBJ1-5; D uncertain. The CDR3 sequence is 15 residues long. The ends were cut back, 5 bases at V and 4 bases at J, with 15 bases in the middle. The germline V gene has CDR1 SEHNR and CDR2 FQNEAQ (reference sequence). Full variable domain (rest looked up from reference TRBV7-9 and TRBJ1-5): DTGVSQNPRHKITKRGQNVTFRCDPISEHNRLYWYRQTLGQGPEFLTYFQNEAQLEKSRLLSDRFSAERPKGSFSTLEIQRTEQGDSAMYLCASSGSGVENQPQHFGDGTRLSIL.